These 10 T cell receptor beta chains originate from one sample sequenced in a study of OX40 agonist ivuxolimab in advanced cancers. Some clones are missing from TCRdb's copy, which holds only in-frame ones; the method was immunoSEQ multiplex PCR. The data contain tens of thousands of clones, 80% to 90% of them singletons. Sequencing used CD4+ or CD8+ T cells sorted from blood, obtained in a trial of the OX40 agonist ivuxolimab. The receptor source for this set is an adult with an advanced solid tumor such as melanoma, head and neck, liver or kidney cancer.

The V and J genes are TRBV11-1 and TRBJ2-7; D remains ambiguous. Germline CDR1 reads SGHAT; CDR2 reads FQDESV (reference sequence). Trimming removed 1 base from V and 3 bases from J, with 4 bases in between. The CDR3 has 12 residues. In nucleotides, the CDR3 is TGTGCCAGCAGCTTAGGGGACTACGAGCAGTACTTC. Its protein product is CASSLGDYEQYF.

The CDR3 DNA reads TGTGCCAGCAGTTGGCCCGGGGAGCTGTTTTTT. Translated: CASSWPGELFF. The chain has TRBV6-5 and TRBJ2-2; no firm D call. The CDR3 totals 11 residues. V gave up 4 bases and J gave up 6 bases, with 3 bases separating them. Germline V gene data show CDR1 as MNHEY and CDR2 as SVGAGI.

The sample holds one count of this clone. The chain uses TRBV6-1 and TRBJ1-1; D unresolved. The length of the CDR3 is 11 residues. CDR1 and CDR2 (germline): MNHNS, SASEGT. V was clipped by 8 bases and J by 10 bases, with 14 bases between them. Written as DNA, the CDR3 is TGTGCCAGCGGTGCTACAGCCGGAGCTTTCTTT. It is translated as CASGATAGAFF.

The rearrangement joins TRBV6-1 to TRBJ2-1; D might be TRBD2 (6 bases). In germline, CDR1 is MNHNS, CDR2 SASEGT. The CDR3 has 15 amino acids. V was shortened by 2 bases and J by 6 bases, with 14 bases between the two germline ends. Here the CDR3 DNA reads TGTGCCAGCAGTGAACCGGGACTGATGGGCAATGAGCAGTTCTTC. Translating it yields CASSEPGLMGNEQFF.

The CDR3 region has the DNA TGCGCCAGCAGCCCACCAGCCAGCCAAGAGACCCAGTACTTC. Protein: CASSPPASQETQYF. The chain carries TRBV4-1 and TRBJ2-5; D not resolved. The CDR3 consists of 14 residues. V lost 4 bases to trimming and J lost 1 base, with 10 bases between them. The germline gives CDR1 MGHRA, CDR2 YSYEKL.

The CDR3 loop reads CASSYWAENYEQYF. The CDR3 bases are TGTGCCAGCAGTTACTGGGCCGAAAACTACGAGCAGTACTTC. This chain joins TRBV6-5 and TRBJ2-7; D call uncertain. The CDR3 contains 14 residues. Germline V CDR1 and CDR2: MNHEY, SVGAGI. Trimming took off 1 base at V and 3 bases at J, with 10 bases between the two ends.

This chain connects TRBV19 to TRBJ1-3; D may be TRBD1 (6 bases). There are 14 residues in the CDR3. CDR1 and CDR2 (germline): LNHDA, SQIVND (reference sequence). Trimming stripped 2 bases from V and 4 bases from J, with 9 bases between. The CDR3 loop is CASSISQGGNTIYF. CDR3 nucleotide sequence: TGTGCCAGTAGTATATCACAGGGAGGAAACACCATATATTTT.

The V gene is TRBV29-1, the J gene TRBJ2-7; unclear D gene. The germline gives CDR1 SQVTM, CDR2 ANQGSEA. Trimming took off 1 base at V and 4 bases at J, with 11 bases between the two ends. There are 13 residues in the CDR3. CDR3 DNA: TGCAGCGTTGAAGTTCAGGCAGGATACGAGCAGTACTTC. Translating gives CSVEVQAGYEQYF.

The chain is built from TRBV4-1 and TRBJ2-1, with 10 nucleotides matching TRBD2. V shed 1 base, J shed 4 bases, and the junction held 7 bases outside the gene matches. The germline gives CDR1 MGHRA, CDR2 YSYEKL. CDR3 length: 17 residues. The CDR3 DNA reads TGCGCCAGCAGCCAAGCCCTAGCGGGAGTCCTATACAATGAGCAGTTCTTC. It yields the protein CASSQALAGVLYNEQFF.

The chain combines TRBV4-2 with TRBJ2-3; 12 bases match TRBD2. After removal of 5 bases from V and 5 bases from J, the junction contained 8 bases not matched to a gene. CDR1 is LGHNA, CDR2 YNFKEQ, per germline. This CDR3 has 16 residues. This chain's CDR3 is CASSARLAGDVDTQYF. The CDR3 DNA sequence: TGTGCCAGCAGCGCAAGACTAGCGGGAGATGTAGATACGCAGTATTTT.